This passage covers 10 T cell receptor beta chains from one sample sequenced in a study of T-cell reconstitution after alpha-beta-depleted transplantation in children. Researchers prepared the TCRbeta library using unique molecular identifiers, the study reports. TCRdb redid the calling of the PCR reads with MiXCR, one entry per CDR3 protein. This table holds around 240,000 distinct CDR3 sequences, 6.5% to 9% found once. The material sequenced was PBMCs, mostly from graft donor cells, taken 180 days after TCRalphabeta/CD19-depleted stem cell transplant. These receptors all stem from a male patient under 18 who had a stem cell transplant for acute lymphoblastic leukemia, so the T cells may come from the graft donor.

This clonotype was counted at least ten times. The chain is built from TRBV25-1 and TRBJ2-3, with D perhaps TRBD2 (5 bases). Germline V gives CDR1 MGHDK, CDR2 SYGVNS. V was trimmed by 3 bases and J by 2 bases, leaving 9 bases between them. The CDR3 totals 14 residues. CDR3 coding DNA: TGTGCCAGCAGTGACGGGGTCAACACAGATACGCAGTATTTT. Protein sequence: CASSDGVNTDTQYF.

This clonotype was observed many times. CDR3 bases: TGTGCCAGCAGTTCGGCTAGCGGGGACCAAGAGACCCAGTACTTC. It specifies CASSSASGDQETQYF. The chain has TRBV28 and TRBJ2-5; TRBD2 matches at 9 bases. Germline lookup yields CDR1 MDHEN and CDR2 SYDVKM. V gave up 4 bases and J gave up 0 bases; unmatched junction bases: 3. The CDR3 totals 15 residues.

This clonotype was seen many times. The chain has TRBV7-3 and TRBJ2-3; D possibly corresponds to TRBD2 (7 bases). Germline CDR1 and CDR2: SGHTA and FQGTGA. Trimming took off 1 base at V and 2 bases at J, with 19 bases between the two ends. The CDR3 is 18 residues long. The CDR3 sequence: CASSLRGGGLAVTDTQYF. The CDR3 nucleotides read TGTGCCAGCAGCTTAAGAGGGGGAGGGCTAGCGGTCACAGATACGCAGTATTTT.

The rearrangement uses TRBV19 and TRBJ2-3, with D perhaps given as TRBD1 or TRBD2 (5 bases each). The CDR3 loop spans 20 amino acids. Trimming removed 3 bases at V and 0 bases at J, with 25 bases between. Germline V CDR1 and CDR2: LNHDA, SQIVND (reference sequence). CDR3 protein: CASSISWDLQKPLSTDTQYF. For the CDR3, the DNA is TGTGCCAGTAGTATCTCATGGGACCTTCAGAAGCCCCTTAGCACAGATACGCAGTATTTT.

The table lists this clonotype with many counts. The rearrangement links TRBV6-1 to TRBJ1-5; 8 bases match TRBD1. The length of the CDR3 is 14 residues. The germline V gene has CDR1 MNHNS and CDR2 SASEGT. Germline trimming cut 6 bases from V and 6 bases from J; bases unmatched to any gene: 7. The CDR3 DNA reads as TGTGCCAGCAGCCGGACAGGGACGGTTCAGCCCCAGCATTTT. Translating it yields CASSRTGTVQPQHF.

This clonotype showed up many times. The chain employs TRBV9 and TRBJ2-1; no clear D gene. Germline V lookup: CDR1 SGDLS, CDR2 YYNGEE. Trimming shortened V by 0 bases and J by 5 bases, and 6 bases separated the two germline ends. CDR3 length: 13 residues. DNA for the CDR3: TGTGCCAGCAGCGTAGCCACAGACAATGAGCAGTTCTTC. It is translated as CASSVATDNEQFF.

This clonotype occurred many times. J is TRBJ2-5 and V is TRBV10-3, with 8 bases that match TRBD2. The trim removed 6 bases at V and 6 bases at J, leaving 6 bases unmatched. The germline CDR1 and CDR2 sequences are ENHRY and SYGVKD. The CDR3 extends over 13 amino acids. The CDR3 bases are TGTGCCATCAGCGGGGGGGAGGGAAAGACCCAGTACTTC. Translation gives CAISGGEGKTQYF.

There are many counts of this clonotype. This rearrangement joins TRBV12-3 or TRBV12-4 to TRBJ2-7; D is unclear. Trimming left V 3 bases short and J 5 bases short, with 8 bases between. The CDR3 totals 12 residues. CDR3 DNA sequence: TGTGCCAGCAGTTTTCCTTTGGACGAGCAGTACTTC. This sequence encodes CASSFPLDEQYF.

This clonotype has ten or more counts. The chain has TRBV28 and TRBJ2-7; D unresolved. The CDR3 totals 12 residues. The V gene lost 8 bases and the J gene lost 2 bases, with 10 bases spanning the gap. Germline CDR1 and CDR2: MDHEN and SYDVKM. CDR3 protein: CASSDNPYEQYF. Written as DNA, the CDR3 is TGTGCCAGCTCAGACAACCCCTACGAGCAGTACTTC.

This clonotype was found many times. J is TRBJ2-1 and V is TRBV2, with 9 bases identical to TRBD2. V shed 3 bases and J 7 bases; nucleotides not matched to a gene: 7. The CDR3 sequence is 15 residues long. CDR1 is SNHLY, CDR2 FYNNEI, per germline. For the CDR3, the DNA is TGTGCCAGCAGTGACGGCGGGGGGGCTTTTAATGAGCAGTTCTTC. Its translation: CASSDGGGAFNEQFF.